Below, 17 T cell receptor beta chains from the same sample are listed, as sequenced in a study of T cell repertoires in cytomegalovirus infection. Using its own MiXCR run on the reads, TCRdb lists one record per CDR3 protein. The profile covers some 180,000 distinct CDR3 sequences, with about 15% appearing a single time and 20% to 25% taken by the ten largest. Sequences were obtained from CD8+ T cells from PBMCs. These receptors were obtained from a human donor in good health (CMV status not recorded). Some clones in this sample may be carry-over from other donors' samples.

This rearrangement joins TRBV12-3 or TRBV12-4 to TRBJ2-1; D ambiguous. The CDR3 is made up of 15 amino acids. Between the trimmed V and J ends, which lost 6 bases and 0 bases, there was a span of 12 bases. The CDR3 DNA follows: TGTGCCAGCAGGACCTCTGAAGGCTCCTACAATGAGCAGTTCTTC. It codes for CASRTSEGSYNEQFF.

The genes are TRBV28 and TRBJ2-3, with D uncertain. V was clipped by 1 base and J by 2 bases, with 7 bases between them. Germline CDR1 is MDHEN and CDR2 is SYDVKM. The CDR3 is made up of 14 amino acids. The CDR3 coding sequence is TGTGCCAGCAGTTTATCTGCCCACACAGATACGCAGTATTTT. Translating gives CASSLSAHTDTQYF.

The chain is built from TRBV12-3 or TRBV12-4 and TRBJ2-3; the match to TRBD2 covers 7 bases. The CDR3 totals 12 residues. The junction had 4 bases not matched to a gene; V was cut back by 8 bases and J by 5 bases. The CDR3, as DNA: TGTGCCAGCCGGGGCGGGAGAGATACGCAGTATTTT. It encodes CASRGGRDTQYF.

The chain uses TRBV7-9 and TRBJ2-3; perhaps TRBD1 as D (6 bases). The germline CDR1 and CDR2 sequences are SEHNR and FQNEAQ (reference sequence). The CDR3 spans 16 residues. Trimming pared 5 bases from V and 0 bases from J, leaving 15 bases between. CDR3 DNA sequence: TGTGCCAGCAGCGGAGAACAGGGTGGGAGCACAGATACGCAGTATTTT. It specifies CASSGEQGGSTDTQYF. Full variable domain (remainder filled in from reference TRBV7-9 and TRBJ2-3): DTGVSQNPRHKITKRGQNVTFRCDPISEHNRLYWYRQTLGQGPEFLTYFQNEAQLEKSRLLSDRFSAERPKGSFSTLEIQRTEQGDSAMYLCASSGEQGGSTDTQYFGPGTRLTVL.

This clonotype was seen once. The rearrangement links TRBV9 to TRBJ2-2; D gene uncertain. The CDR3 runs to 12 residues. Germline V gene sequence: CDR1 SGDLS, CDR2 YYNGEE. Trimming took 3 bases from V and 3 from J, leaving 3 bases between them. Here the CDR3 DNA reads TGTGCCAGCAGCGGGTACACCGGGGAGCTGTTTTTT. Protein: CASSGYTGELFF.

This chain links TRBV28 with TRBJ2-7; possibly TRBD1 or TRBD2 for D (5 bases each). The CDR3 runs to 14 residues. The germline V and J ends were trimmed by 5 bases and 6 bases, with 17 bases remaining between them. The germline CDR1 and CDR2 sequences are MDHEN and SYDVKM. CDR3 DNA sequence: TGTGCCAGCAGTCGGACATCTGGGCGGGTCGAGCAGTACTTC. As protein: CASSRTSGRVEQYF.

This chain joins TRBV7-9 and TRBJ2-7; 7 bases line up with TRBD1. This CDR3 has 15 amino acids. Trimming cost V 6 bases and J 3 bases; bases outside gene matches: 11. Germline V lookup: CDR1 SEHNR, CDR2 FQNEAQ (reference sequence). The DNA for the CDR3 is TGTGCCAGCAGGCAAGGGCGGCAGGGGGTCTACGAGCAGTACTTC. Translating it yields CASRQGRQGVYEQYF.

This clonotype was observed a few times. The chain couples TRBV15 to TRBJ1-2; D is ambiguous. V lost 1 base and J 3 bases, leaving 12 bases between the germline ends. Germline V gives CDR1 LNHNV, CDR2 YYDKDF (reference sequence). This CDR3 region has 15 residues. CDR3 in DNA: TGTGCCACCAGCAGAGCGACTCCGGACCACTATGGCTACACCTTC. This gives the protein CATSRATPDHYGYTF.

This clonotype was counted a few times. The chain is built from TRBV27 and TRBJ2-7; 8 nucleotides line up with TRBD1. Trimming took 5 bases from V and 6 from J; bases not matched to a gene: 12. Germline V lookup: CDR1 MNHEY, CDR2 SMNVEV (reference sequence). The CDR3 runs to 15 residues. CDR3 sequence reads: CASSPGGTGVGEQYF. As DNA, the CDR3 is TGTGCCAGCAGTCCCGGCGGGACAGGAGTGGGCGAGCAGTACTTC.

J is TRBJ2-3 and V is TRBV29-1; D is perhaps TRBD2 (6 bases). Germline values: CDR1 SQVTM, CDR2 ANQGSEA. V gave up 1 base and J gave up 3 bases, with 11 bases separating them. This CDR3 is built from 14 residues. The CDR3 sequence: CSVEVVGRTDTQYF. The CDR3 bases are TGCAGCGTTGAAGTGGTGGGGAGGACAGATACGCAGTATTTT.

The rearrangement uses TRBV29-1 and TRBJ2-7; no clear D gene. Looked up from germline, CDR1 is SQVTM and CDR2 is ANQGSEA. The CDR3 sequence is 14 residues long. Deletions cut 0 bases from V and 0 bases from J, with 9 bases between. CDR3 sequence reads: CSVEDQVSSYEQYF. The CDR3 coding sequence is TGCAGCGTTGAAGATCAGGTGAGCTCCTACGAGCAGTACTTC.

V is TRBV11-2 and J is TRBJ1-4; D not certain. CDR1 is SGHAT and CDR2 is FQNNGV in the germline V gene. CDR3 size: 15 residues. Trimming removed 5 bases from V and 0 bases from J, with 10 bases in between. CDR3 sequence (DNA): TGTGCCAGCAGCCACAGTGGTACAACTAATGAAAAACTGTTTTTT. Protein sequence: CASSHSGTTNEKLFF.

The CDR3 region is CASSFDGYYGYTF. The CDR3 DNA reads TGTGCCAGCAGCTTCGACGGGTACTATGGCTACACCTTC. The V gene is TRBV11-2, the J gene TRBJ1-2; D not certain. V lost 3 bases, J lost 3 bases, and 8 bases lay in between. The CDR3 is 13 residues long. Germline V lookup: CDR1 SGHAT, CDR2 FQNNGV.

The chain links TRBV6-5 to TRBJ2-2, with TRBD2 identical over 7 bases. The germline gives CDR1 MNHEY, CDR2 SVGAGI. This CDR3 is built from 14 residues. The J segment lost 6 bases and the V segment lost 5 bases, leaving 6 bases of the junction unmatched. The CDR3 protein is CASSSHSGAGELFF. The DNA for the CDR3 is TGTGCCAGCAGTAGCCACAGCGGGGCCGGGGAGCTGTTTTTT.

This clonotype was counted at least ten times. This chain links TRBV7-8 with TRBJ2-6; D remains unclear. Trimming left V 4 bases short and J 0 bases short, with 7 bases between. The CDR3 runs to 15 residues. Looked up from germline, CDR1 is SGHVS and CDR2 is FQNEAQ. The DNA of the CDR3 is TGTGCCAGCAGCTCGTGGGGCTCTGGGGCCAACGTCCTGACTTTC. It translates to CASSSWGSGANVLTF.

The rearrangement links TRBV2 to TRBJ1-5; D unresolved. The CDR3 is 15 residues long. V lost 3 bases, J lost 7 bases, and 16 bases lay in between. CDR1 is SNHLY and CDR2 is FYNNEI in the germline V gene. CDR3 region: CASSETEDEAQPQHF. The DNA for the CDR3 is TGTGCCAGCAGTGAGACGGAGGATGAAGCACAGCCCCAGCATTTT.

This clonotype was found a few times. The chain couples TRBV6-6 to TRBJ2-7; 8 nucleotides align to TRBD1. In germline, CDR1 is MNHNY, CDR2 SVGAGI (reference sequence). This CDR3 region has 16 residues. The V segment lost 2 bases and the J segment 1 base; nucleotides outside the gene matches: 7. CDR3 loop: CASSYNPRDRSYEQYF. The DNA for the CDR3 is TGTGCCAGCAGTTACAACCCGAGGGACAGGTCCTACGAGCAGTACTTC.